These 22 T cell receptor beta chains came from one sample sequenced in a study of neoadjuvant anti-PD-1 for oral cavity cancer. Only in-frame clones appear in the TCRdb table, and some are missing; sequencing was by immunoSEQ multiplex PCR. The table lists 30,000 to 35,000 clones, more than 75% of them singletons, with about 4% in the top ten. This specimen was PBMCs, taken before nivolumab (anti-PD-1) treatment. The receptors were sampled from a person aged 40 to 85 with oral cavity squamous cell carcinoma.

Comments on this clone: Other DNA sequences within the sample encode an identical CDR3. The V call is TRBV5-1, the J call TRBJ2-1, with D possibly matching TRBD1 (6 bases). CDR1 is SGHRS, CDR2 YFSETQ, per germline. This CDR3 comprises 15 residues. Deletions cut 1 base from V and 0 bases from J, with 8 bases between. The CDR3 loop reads CASSLTGSSYNEQFF. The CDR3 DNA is TGCGCCAGCAGCTTGACAGGGAGCTCCTACAATGAGCAGTTCTTC. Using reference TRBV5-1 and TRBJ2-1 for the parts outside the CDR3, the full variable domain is KAGVTQTPRYLIKTRGQQVTLSCSPISGHRSVSWYQQTPGQGLQFLFEYFSETQRNKGNFPGRFSGRQFSNSRSEMNVSTLELGDSALYLCASSLTGSSYNEQFFGPGTRLTVL.

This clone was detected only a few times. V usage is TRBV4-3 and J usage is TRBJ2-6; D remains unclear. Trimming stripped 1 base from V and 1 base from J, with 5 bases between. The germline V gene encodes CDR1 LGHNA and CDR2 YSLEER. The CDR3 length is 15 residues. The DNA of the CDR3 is TGCGCCAGCAGCCAAGGCCCGTCTGGGGCCAACGTCCTGACTTTC. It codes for CASSQGPSGANVLTF.

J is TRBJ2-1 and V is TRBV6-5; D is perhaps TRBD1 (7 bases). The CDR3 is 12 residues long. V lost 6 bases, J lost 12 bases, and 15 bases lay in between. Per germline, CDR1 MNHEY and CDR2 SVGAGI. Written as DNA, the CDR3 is TGTGCCAGCAGCTCCGGTCAGGGGGGGCAGTTCTTC. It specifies CASSSGQGGQFF.

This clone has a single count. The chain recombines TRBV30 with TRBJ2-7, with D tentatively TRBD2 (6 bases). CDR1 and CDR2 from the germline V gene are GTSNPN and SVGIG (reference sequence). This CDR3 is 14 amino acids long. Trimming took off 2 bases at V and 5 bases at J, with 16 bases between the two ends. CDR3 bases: TGTGCCTGGAGTCGCACCGGGACTTCAAACGAGCAGTACTTC. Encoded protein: CAWSRTGTSNEQYF.

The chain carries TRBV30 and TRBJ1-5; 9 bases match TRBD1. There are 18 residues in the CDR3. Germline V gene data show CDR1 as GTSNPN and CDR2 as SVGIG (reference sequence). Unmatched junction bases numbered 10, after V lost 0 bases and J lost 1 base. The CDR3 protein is CAWSVRGTGIVSNQPQHF. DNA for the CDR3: TGTGCCTGGAGTGTACGGGGGACAGGGATTGTGAGCAATCAGCCCCAGCATTTT. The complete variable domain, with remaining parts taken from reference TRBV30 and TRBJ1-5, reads SQTIHQWPATLVQPVGSPLSLECTVEGTSNPNLYWYRQAAGRGLQLLFYSVGIGQISSEVPQNLSASRPQDRQFILSSKKLLLSDSGFYLCAWSVRGTGIVSNQPQHFGDGTRLSIL.

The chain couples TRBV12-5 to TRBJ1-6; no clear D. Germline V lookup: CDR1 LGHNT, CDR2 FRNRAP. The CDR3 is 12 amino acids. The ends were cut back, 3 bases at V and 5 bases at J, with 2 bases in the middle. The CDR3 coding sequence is TGTGCTAGTGGTTTAGATAATTCACCCCTCCACTTT. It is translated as CASGLDNSPLHF.

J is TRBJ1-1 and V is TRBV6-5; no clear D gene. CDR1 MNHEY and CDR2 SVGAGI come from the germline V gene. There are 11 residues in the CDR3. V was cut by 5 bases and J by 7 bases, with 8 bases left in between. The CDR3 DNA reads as TGTGCCAGCAGTCAAGGAGGTGAAGCTTTCTTT. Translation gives CASSQGGEAFF.

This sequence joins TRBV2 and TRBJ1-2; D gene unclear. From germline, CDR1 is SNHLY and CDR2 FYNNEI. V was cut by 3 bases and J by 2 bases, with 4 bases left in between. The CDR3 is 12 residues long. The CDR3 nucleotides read TGTGCCAGCAGTGACAGGAACTATGGCTACACCTTC. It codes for CASSDRNYGYTF.

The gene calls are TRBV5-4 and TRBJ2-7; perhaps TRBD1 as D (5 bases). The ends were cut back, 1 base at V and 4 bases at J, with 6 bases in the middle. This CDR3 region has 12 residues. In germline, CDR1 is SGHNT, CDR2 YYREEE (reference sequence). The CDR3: CASSLRGYEQYF. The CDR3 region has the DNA TGTGCCAGCAGCTTGAGGGGATACGAGCAGTACTTC.

This chain's CDR3 is CASRGTYEQYF. The CDR3 nucleotides are TGTGCCAGCAGGGGGACCTACGAGCAGTACTTC. J is TRBJ2-7 and V is TRBV6-1; D is unresolved. This CDR3 region has 11 residues. Germline loops: CDR1 MNHNS, CDR2 SASEGT. V was shortened by 6 bases and J by 2 bases, with 5 bases between the two germline ends.

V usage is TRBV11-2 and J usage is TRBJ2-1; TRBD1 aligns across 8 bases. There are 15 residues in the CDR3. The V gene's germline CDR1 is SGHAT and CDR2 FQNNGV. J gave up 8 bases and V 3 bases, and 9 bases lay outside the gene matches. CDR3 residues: CASSFRGRGQDEQFF. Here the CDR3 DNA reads TGTGCCAGCAGCTTTAGGGGCAGGGGGCAGGATGAGCAGTTCTTC.

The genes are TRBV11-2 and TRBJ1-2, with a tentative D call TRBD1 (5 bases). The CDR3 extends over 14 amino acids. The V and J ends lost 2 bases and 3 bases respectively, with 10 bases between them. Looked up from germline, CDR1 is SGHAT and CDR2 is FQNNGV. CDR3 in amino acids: CASSLSQGDYGYTF. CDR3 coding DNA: TGTGCCAGCAGCTTAAGTCAGGGTGACTATGGCTACACCTTC.

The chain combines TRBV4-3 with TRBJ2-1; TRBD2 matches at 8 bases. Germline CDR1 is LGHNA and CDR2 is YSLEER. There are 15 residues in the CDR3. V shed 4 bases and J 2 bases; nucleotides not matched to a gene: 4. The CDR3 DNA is TGCGCCAGCAGCCCCTCCGGGAGGGCCTACAATGAGCAGTTCTTC. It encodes CASSPSGRAYNEQFF.

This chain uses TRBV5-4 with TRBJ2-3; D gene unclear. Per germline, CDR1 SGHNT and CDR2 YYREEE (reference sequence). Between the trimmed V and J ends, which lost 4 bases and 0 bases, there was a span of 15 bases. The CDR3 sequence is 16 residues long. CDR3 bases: TGTGCCAGCAGCCCTACGTCCAGAATCAGCACAGATACGCAGTATTTT. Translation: CASSPTSRISTDTQYF.

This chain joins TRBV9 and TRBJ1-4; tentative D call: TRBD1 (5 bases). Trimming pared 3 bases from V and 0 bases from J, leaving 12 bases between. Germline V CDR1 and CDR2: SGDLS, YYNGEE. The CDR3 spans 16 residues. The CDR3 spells CASSAGPYATNEKLFF. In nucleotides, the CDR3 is TGTGCCAGCAGCGCGGGACCCTACGCAACTAATGAAAAACTGTTTTTT.

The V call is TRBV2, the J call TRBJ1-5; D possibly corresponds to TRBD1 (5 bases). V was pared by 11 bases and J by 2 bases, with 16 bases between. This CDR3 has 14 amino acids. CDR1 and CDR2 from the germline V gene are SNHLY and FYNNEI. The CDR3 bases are TGTGCCTCAGGGACGGGTTATGGCAATCAGCCCCAGCATTTT. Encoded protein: CASGTGYGNQPQHF.

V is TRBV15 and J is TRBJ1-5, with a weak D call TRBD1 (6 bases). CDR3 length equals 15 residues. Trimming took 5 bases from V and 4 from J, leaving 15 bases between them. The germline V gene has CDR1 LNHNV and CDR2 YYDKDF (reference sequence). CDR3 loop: CATSLGGPGNQPQHF. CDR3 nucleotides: TGTGCCACCAGCCTGGGGGGGCCAGGGAATCAGCCCCAGCATTTT.

The CDR3 DNA reads TGTGCCACCACCCCAGGGACAGGGGGCAAGTCTAGCAATCAGCCCCAGCATTTT. This translates into CATTPGTGGKSSNQPQHF. The genes are TRBV10-3 and TRBJ1-5; 12 nucleotides align to TRBD1. The V and J ends lost 10 bases and 0 bases, in that order; junction bases with no gene match: 13. Germline V gene data show CDR1 as ENHRY and CDR2 as SYGVKD. The CDR3 extends over 18 amino acids.

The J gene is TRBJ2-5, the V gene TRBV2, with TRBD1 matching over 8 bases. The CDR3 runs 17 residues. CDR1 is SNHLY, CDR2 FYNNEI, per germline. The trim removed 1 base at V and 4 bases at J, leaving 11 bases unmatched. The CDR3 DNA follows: TGTGCCAGCAGTGAAGTTGGCAGGGGGCGATTTGCAGAGACCCAGTACTTC. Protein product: CASSEVGRGRFAETQYF.

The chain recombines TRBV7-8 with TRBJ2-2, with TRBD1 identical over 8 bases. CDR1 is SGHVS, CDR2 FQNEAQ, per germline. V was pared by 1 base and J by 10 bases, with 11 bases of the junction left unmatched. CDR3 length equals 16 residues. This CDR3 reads CASSLDGQGLFSELFF. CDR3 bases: TGTGCCAGCAGCTTAGATGGACAGGGACTCTTCTCGGAGCTGTTTTTT.

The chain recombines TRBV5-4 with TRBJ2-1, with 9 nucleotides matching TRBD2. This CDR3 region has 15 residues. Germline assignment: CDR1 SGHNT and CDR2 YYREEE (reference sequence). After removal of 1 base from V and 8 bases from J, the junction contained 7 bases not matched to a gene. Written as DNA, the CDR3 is TGTGCCAGCAGCTTGCGGCGGGGGGGCATGGATGAGCAGTTCTTC. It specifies CASSLRRGGMDEQFF. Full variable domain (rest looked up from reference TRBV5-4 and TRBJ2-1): ETGVTQSPTHLIKTRGQQVTLRCSSQSGHNTVSWYQQALGQGPQFIFQYYREEENGRGNFPPRFSGLQFPNYSSELNVNALELDDSALYLCASSLRRGGMDEQFFGPGTRLTVL.

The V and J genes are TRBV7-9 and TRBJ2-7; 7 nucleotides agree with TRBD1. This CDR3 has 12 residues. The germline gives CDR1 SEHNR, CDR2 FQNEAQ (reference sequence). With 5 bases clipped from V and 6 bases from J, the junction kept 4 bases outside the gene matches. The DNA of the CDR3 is TGTGCCAGCAGCCCCACAGGGGTCGAGCAGTACTTC. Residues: CASSPTGVEQYF.